Below, 30 T cell receptor beta chains from the same sample are listed, as sequenced in a study of shared T cell receptors in the human thymus. Some clones are missing from TCRdb's copy, which holds only in-frame ones; the method was immunoSEQ multiplex PCR. The table has about 660,000 clones, 70% to 90% seen once. This sample was shared with a second study, whose subject was human thymus T cells.

Sequenced sample: thymocytes. The receptors derive from a boy in the first two years of life with a congenital heart defect.

The chain employs TRBV27 and TRBJ2-3; D gene ambiguous. Trimming removed 5 bases at V and 0 bases at J, with 9 bases between. Germline CDR1 MNHEY, CDR2 SMNVEV (reference sequence). CDR3 length: 14 residues. In nucleotides, the CDR3 is TGTGCCAGCAGTCACAGCATCAGCACAGATACGCAGTATTTT. Translating gives CASSHSISTDTQYF.

In this sample, this clone turned up once. This chain connects TRBV28 to TRBJ2-7; weak D call: TRBD2 (5 bases). V was shortened by 6 bases and J by 1 base, with 19 bases between the two germline ends. The germline V gene encodes CDR1 MDHEN and CDR2 SYDVKM. The CDR3 runs to 16 residues. Here the CDR3 DNA reads TGTGCCAGCAGCCCGGAGACTACCGCTCTTTCCTACGAGCAGTACTTC. Encoded protein: CASSPETTALSYEQYF.

V is TRBV5-6 and J is TRBJ1-5, with 7 bases that match TRBD1. The V segment lost 4 bases and the J segment 7 bases; nucleotides outside the gene matches: 14. There are 16 residues in the CDR3. Germline CDR1 and CDR2: SGHDT and YYEEEE. The CDR3 is CASSRRQGPFRQPQHF. As DNA, the CDR3 is TGTGCCAGCAGCCGAAGACAGGGCCCGTTTAGGCAGCCCCAGCATTTT.

With respect to this clone: The sample holds other DNA sequences that translate to the same CDR3. The chain is built from TRBV5-1 and TRBJ1-1; 8 bases agree with TRBD1. The CDR3 totals 14 residues. Germline values: CDR1 SGHRS, CDR2 YFSETQ. V lost 5 bases and J lost 1; bases outside the gene matches: 4. Written as DNA, the CDR3 is TGCGCCAGCAGTGTTGACAGGGGGAACACTGAAGCTTTCTTT. Translated: CASSVDRGNTEAFF.

The chain links TRBV28 to TRBJ2-7; D possibly corresponds to TRBD2 (6 bases). The V end lost 2 bases, the J end lost 0 bases, and 17 bases lay between the germline ends. The CDR3 runs to 17 residues. CDR1 is MDHEN, CDR2 SYDVKM, per germline. CDR3 sequence reads: CASSLGVLAQISYEQYF. CDR3 sequence (DNA): TGTGCCAGCAGTTTAGGGGTCCTAGCGCAGATCTCCTACGAGCAGTACTTC.

In this sample, this clone turned up a few times. The J gene is TRBJ2-2, the V gene TRBV18; D is possibly TRBD2 (5 bases). Germline CDR1 KGHSH, CDR2 LQKENI. V dropped 2 bases and J dropped 7 bases, with 11 bases sitting between them. There are 14 residues in the CDR3. The CDR3 sequence is CASSPVGGGGELFF. CDR3 in DNA: TGTGCCAGCTCACCAGTAGGAGGCGGCGGGGAGCTGTTTTTT.

The chain recombines TRBV10-3 with TRBJ2-7, with D maybe TRBD2 (6 bases). The V gene lost 6 bases and the J gene lost 3 bases, with 12 bases spanning the gap. CDR1 ENHRY and CDR2 SYGVKD come from the germline V gene. CDR3 length equals 13 residues. The CDR3 loop reads CAISRDLDYEQYF. DNA for the CDR3: TGTGCCATCAGCCGGGACTTGGACTACGAGCAGTACTTC.

V is TRBV20-1 and J is TRBJ2-1, with D uncertain. The CDR3 spans 10 residues. The V end was cut by 6 bases, the J end by 7 bases, with 7 bases between. From germline, CDR1 is DFQATT and CDR2 SNEGSKA (reference sequence). CDR3: CSAVQNEQFF. CDR3 bases: TGCAGTGCCGTCCAGAATGAGCAGTTCTTC.

The rearrangement uses TRBV5-1 and TRBJ2-5; a weak D match, TRBD2 (5 bases). V shed 4 bases and J shed 2 bases, with 12 bases lying between them. Germline assignment: CDR1 SGHRS and CDR2 YFSETQ. There are 14 residues in the CDR3. The CDR3 bases are TGCGCCAGCAGCCAGGACTTCGAACAAGAGACCCAGTACTTC. Translation gives CASSQDFEQETQYF.

The chain has TRBV6-5 and TRBJ1-3; TRBD1 might be the D (5 bases). With 6 bases removed from V and 10 bases from J, the gap between germline ends came to 22 bases. The CDR3 spans 15 residues. Germline assignment: CDR1 MNHEY and CDR2 SVGAGI. The CDR3 here is CASSEHGTAGGTIYF. The CDR3 DNA sequence: TGTGCCAGCAGCGAACATGGGACCGCCGGGGGGACCATATATTTT.

This clone was recorded once. The rearrangement joins TRBV30 to TRBJ2-5, with D hard to call. The V gene's germline CDR1 is GTSNPN and CDR2 SVGIG (reference sequence). The CDR3 is made up of 14 amino acids. Trimming stripped 2 bases from V and 1 base from J, with 11 bases between. CDR3 region: CAWSSSEAQETQYF. CDR3 bases: TGTGCCTGGAGTAGTAGTGAAGCCCAAGAGACCCAGTACTTC.

The genes are TRBV5-1 and TRBJ2-7, with D possibly matching TRBD1 (6 bases). Between the trimmed V and J ends, which lost 0 bases and 1 base, there was a span of 20 bases. The CDR3 has 18 amino acids. Germline assignment: CDR1 SGHRS and CDR2 YFSETQ. For the CDR3, the DNA is TGCGCCAGCAGCTTGGCCGGTCCTATTGACAGGCCTTCCTACGAGCAGTACTTC. Protein: CASSLAGPIDRPSYEQYF.

V usage is TRBV12-5 and J usage is TRBJ2-7, with 9 bases that match TRBD2. Losses at the gene ends were 6 bases for V and 5 bases for J; bases not matched to a gene: 8. The germline CDR1 and CDR2 sequences are LGHNT and FRNRAP. This CDR3 has 14 residues. The DNA for the CDR3 is TGTGCTAGTGGGTCTGTAGCGGGAGCGAACGAGCAGTACTTC. Amino acid sequence: CASGSVAGANEQYF.

The chain combines TRBV7-9 with TRBJ1-2; TRBD1 matches 8 bases. This CDR3 is built from 13 residues. From germline, CDR1 is SEHNR and CDR2 FQNEAQ (reference sequence). V gave up 5 bases and J gave up 8 bases; unmatched junction bases: 7. CDR3 sequence reads: CASSPDRVEGYTF. The CDR3 nucleotides read TGTGCCAGCAGCCCGGACAGGGTAGAGGGCTACACCTTC.

The genes are TRBV19 and TRBJ1-6; 8 bases are shared with TRBD1. V was pared by 5 bases and J by 0 bases, with 12 bases of the junction left unmatched. There are 19 residues in the CDR3. Germline lookup yields CDR1 LNHDA and CDR2 SQIVND (reference sequence). The CDR3 protein is CASSDSLDRGSSYNSPLHF. In DNA form, the CDR3 reads TGTGCCAGTAGTGATAGTCTTGACAGGGGAAGCTCCTATAATTCACCCCTCCACTTT. The full variable domain, its missing parts supplied by reference TRBV19 and TRBJ1-6, is DGGITQSPKYLFRKEGQNVTLSCEQNLNHDAMYWYRQDPGQGLRLIYYSQIVNDFQKGDIAEGYSVSREKKESFPLTVTSAQKNPTAFYLCASSDSLDRGSSYNSPLHFGNGTRLTVT.

This chain connects TRBV4-3 to TRBJ1-5; 8 bases align to TRBD1. V shed 1 base and J 4 bases; nucleotides not matched to a gene: 9. The CDR3 spans 17 residues. Looked up from germline, CDR1 is LGHNA and CDR2 is YSLEER. This CDR3 is CASSQGPWTGQNQPQHF. The CDR3 region has the DNA TGCGCCAGCAGCCAAGGGCCCTGGACAGGGCAAAATCAGCCCCAGCATTTT.

The sample holds one count of this clone. The rearrangement joins TRBV11-2 to TRBJ2-1; TRBD2 matches 7 bases. CDR3 length: 15 residues. After removal of 6 bases from V and 0 bases from J, the junction contained 5 bases not matched to a gene. In germline, CDR1 is SGHAT, CDR2 FQNNGV. The CDR3 sequence is CASSREASSYNEQFF. CDR3 coding DNA: TGTGCCAGCAGTCGGGAGGCCTCCTCCTACAATGAGCAGTTCTTC.

V and J are TRBV7-9 and TRBJ2-5; 8 bases map to TRBD1. The length of the CDR3 is 18 residues. Germline V gene data show CDR1 as SEHNR and CDR2 as FQNEAQ (reference sequence). Losses at the gene ends were 3 bases for V and 3 bases for J; bases not matched to a gene: 15. CDR3 in amino acids: CASSFIRITGGLEETQYF. In DNA, the CDR3 is TGTGCCAGCAGCTTCATCCGCATCACAGGGGGATTGGAAGAGACCCAGTACTTC.

The chain recombines TRBV25-1 with TRBJ2-2; D is ambiguous. The germline V gene has CDR1 MGHDK and CDR2 SYGVNS. The CDR3 covers 18 residues. The V and J ends lost 3 bases and 0 bases respectively, with 17 bases between them. Written as DNA, the CDR3 is TGTGCCAGCAGTGATCCCACTCAGACTCCTACGAACACCGGGGAGCTGTTTTTT. Amino acid sequence: CASSDPTQTPTNTGELFF.

The chain combines TRBV9 with TRBJ2-2; a weak D match, TRBD2 (6 bases). V was cut by 4 bases and J by 3 bases, with 13 bases left in between. CDR1 SGDLS and CDR2 YYNGEE come from the germline V gene. The CDR3 is 15 residues long. The chain's CDR3 is CASSLGWGDTGELFF. The CDR3 nucleotides read TGTGCCAGCAGCTTAGGGTGGGGGGACACCGGGGAGCTGTTTTTT.

The V and J genes are TRBV4-3 and TRBJ2-7; 7 bases align to TRBD1. The CDR3 is 15 amino acids. V gave up 3 bases and J gave up 3 bases; unmatched junction bases: 8. Germline CDR1 and CDR2: LGHNA and YSLEER. Here the CDR3 DNA reads TGCGCCAGCAGCCACAACAGGGGCGCGGACTACGAGCAGTACTTC. Translation: CASSHNRGADYEQYF.

The V and J genes are TRBV28 and TRBJ2-5; TRBD2 is a possible D gene (7 bases). The CDR3 sequence is 15 residues long. Looked up from germline, CDR1 is MDHEN and CDR2 is SYDVKM. Trimming shortened V by 6 bases and J by 1 base, and 15 bases separated the two germline ends. In nucleotides, the CDR3 is TGTGCCAGCAGACTGGGGAGGGGGATCCAAGAGACCCAGTACTTC. Encoded protein: CASRLGRGIQETQYF.

This rearrangement joins TRBV14 to TRBJ2-3; tentatively, D is TRBD2 (6 bases). The CDR3 contains 15 residues. Trimming cost V 4 bases and J 0 bases, with 11 bases left between them. CDR1 and CDR2 from the germline V gene are SGHDN and FVKESK. CDR3 DNA: TGTGCCAGCAGCCGGAGGGCGACCAGCACAGATACGCAGTATTTT. Its protein product is CASSRRATSTDTQYF.

The chain joins TRBV4-2 to TRBJ2-3, with 11 bases fitting TRBD2. Losses at the gene ends were 0 bases for V and 4 bases for J; bases not matched to a gene: 6. The CDR3 totals 17 residues. Germline lookup yields CDR1 LGHNA and CDR2 YNFKEQ. CDR3 residues: CASSQEETSGSADTQYF. The CDR3 DNA is TGTGCCAGCAGCCAAGAAGAAACTAGCGGGAGCGCAGATACGCAGTATTTT.

This sequence joins TRBV9 and TRBJ2-1; tentative D call: TRBD2 (5 bases). CDR1 and CDR2 (germline): SGDLS, YYNGEE. V was clipped by 1 base and J by 6 bases, with 14 bases between them. The CDR3 extends over 15 amino acids. The CDR3 DNA reads as TGTGCCAGCAGCGTACCGGGGTCTGCCGGCAATGAGCAGTTCTTC. Translated: CASSVPGSAGNEQFF.

The genes are TRBV5-4 and TRBJ2-5, with 7 bases that match TRBD2. Per germline, CDR1 SGHNT and CDR2 YYREEE (reference sequence). The CDR3 runs 15 residues. The ends lost 4 bases at V and 5 bases at J; junction bases unmatched: 11. CDR3 residues: CASSTGLGCCETQYF. As DNA, the CDR3 is TGTGCCAGCAGCACCGGACTAGGCTGTTGCGAGACCCAGTACTTC.

A remark on this clone: The junction differs from germline at one of its ends, possibly a read error. This sequence joins TRBV5-1 and TRBJ2-2, with 11 bases lining up with TRBD2. CDR3 size: 18 residues. CDR1 SGHRS and CDR2 YFSETQ come from the germline V gene. The CDR3 sequence: CASSLGLAGGLNPGELFF. DNA of the CDR3: TGCGCCAGCAGCTTGGGCCTAGCGGGGGGTCTGAACCCCGGGGAGCTGTTTTTT.

This chain links TRBV5-1 with TRBJ2-7; 13 nucleotides align to TRBD2. V shed 3 bases, J shed 4 bases, and the junction held 13 bases outside the gene matches. CDR3 length equals 18 residues. The V gene's germline CDR1 is SGHRS and CDR2 YFSETQ. The chain's CDR3 is CASSSGTSGDRWIYEQYF. The CDR3 DNA reads as TGCGCCAGCAGCTCCGGGACTAGCGGGGATCGCTGGATATACGAGCAGTACTTC.

The J gene is TRBJ2-2, the V gene TRBV4-3, with TRBD2 as a possible D gene (5 bases). In germline, CDR1 is LGHNA, CDR2 YSLEER. V lost 0 bases to trimming and J lost 8 bases, with 16 bases between them. The CDR3 is 16 residues long. CDR3 DNA: TGCGCCAGCAGCCAAGAGGGTGTAGCGCGAGGGGGGGAGCTGTTTTTT. The encoded protein is CASSQEGVARGGELFF.

This chain joins TRBV4-3 and TRBJ2-2; 10 bases map to TRBD2. CDR1 is LGHNA, CDR2 YSLEER, per germline. After removal of 2 bases from V and 6 bases from J, the junction contained 6 bases not matched to a gene. This CDR3 is 16 amino acids long. The CDR3 DNA sequence: TGCGCCAGCAGCCAATACCGTAGCGGGAGGCCCGGGGAGCTGTTTTTT. The encoded protein is CASSQYRSGRPGELFF.